At least ten counts were recorded for the clone carrying this T cell receptor beta chain. RNA transcripts were the source from which TCR beta CDR3 regions were amplified. RT-PCR in the first round used HTBI primers; a second-round multiplex PCR followed. In TCRdb, the multiplex PCR reads were re-called with MiXCR into one record per CDR3 protein. The data hold approximately 460,000 distinct CDR3 sequences, with 13% to 15% observed a single time. This specimen comes from a study of Graves' ophthalmopathy and Graves' hyperthyroidism. Study at large: At the time of initial diagnosis and before any treatment, peripheral blood was collected.

V was clipped by 3 bases and J by 2 bases; unmatched bases: 5. The CDR3 sequence is 15 residues long. The genes are TRBV12-3 or TRBV12-4 and TRBJ2-3, with 7 positions matching TRBD1. Sample: blood. This TCR derives from a woman younger than 45 with Graves' ophthalmopathy. CDR3 region: CASSFSTGTTDTQYF. The CDR3 region has the DNA TGTGCCAGCAGTTTCTCGACAGGGACCACAGATACGCAGTATTTT.